The next 2 T cell receptor beta chains were all read from a single sample in a study of cytomegalovirus exposure and HLA in healthy donors. This PCR relied on a set of 60 Vbeta primers and 13 Jbeta primers. Profiling relied on immunoSEQ multiplex PCR, and the TCRdb table lists in-frame clones only, not all of them. The sample gives 99,000 or so clones, over 9.5% of which show up once; about 5.7% is in the top ten. Source material: PBMCs. Source of these receptors: a man aged 40-50 years in good health and CMV-seropositive.

J is TRBJ2-3 and V is TRBV7-2; 8 bases align to TRBD2. CDR1 SGHTA and CDR2 FQGNSA come from the germline V gene. This CDR3 contains 15 residues. V lost 7 bases, J lost 4 bases, and 10 bases stayed unmatched. CDR3 sequence reads: CASNRGRFPADTQYF. The CDR3 nucleotides read TGTGCCAGCAATCGCGGGAGGTTTCCGGCAGATACGCAGTATTTT. Based on the CDR3 plus reference TRBV7-2 and TRBJ2-3, the full variable domain is GAGVSQSPSNKVTEKGKDVELRCDPISGHTALYWYRQSLGQGLEFLIYFQGNSAPDKSGLPSDRFSAERTGGSVSTLTIQRTQQEDSAVYLCASNRGRFPADTQYFGPGTRLTVL.

This clone came up a few times. The J gene is TRBJ2-5, the V gene TRBV11-3; 14 bases are shared with TRBD2. This CDR3 contains 17 residues. Germline V CDR1 and CDR2: SGHNT, YENEEA. V trimming: 4 bases; J trimming: 5 bases; junction bases outside the gene matches: 9. The CDR3 reads CASSSQGTSGSTETQYF. CDR3 coding DNA: TGTGCCAGCAGCTCTCAAGGGACTAGCGGGAGTACGGAGACCCAGTACTTC.